This TCR beta chain was recovered during a study of T cells in Graves' hyperthyroidism and ophthalmopathy. Study-level background: Staff took peripheral blood when the initial diagnosis was made, before any treatment began. Overall study findings and caveats: In validation, the model predicted ophthalmopathy. These predictions came a median roughly six months before onset.

The hyperthyroidism was newly diagnosed and had lasted under 2 months; the patients were aged 18 to 65. Diagnostic decisions used clinical symptoms, serum thyroxine and TRAb, thyroid ultrasound and orbital computed tomography. CDR3 size: 15 residues. V was clipped by 4 bases and J by 2 bases; unmatched bases: 4. Germline assignment: CDR1 SEHNR and CDR2 FQNEAQ (reference sequence). RNA transcripts were the template for amplifying TCR beta CDR3 regions. Initially, a first-round RT-PCR of the TCR CDR3 employed the HTBI primer set. TCRdb used MiXCR to reprocess the multiplex PCR reads, holding one entry per CDR3 protein. The table records some 150,000 distinct CDR3 sequences, roughly a fifth of them present only once. This clonotype was counted at least ten times. Its cognate antigen is unknown.

This chain joins TRBV7-9 and TRBJ1-4; TRBD1 agrees at 7 bases. Sequenced input: blood. The clonotype was recovered from a woman in her 50s with Graves' hyperthyroidism that later progressed to Graves' ophthalmopathy. CDR3 sequence: CASSSGQSTNEKLFF. The DNA for the CDR3 is TGTGCCAGCAGCTCGGGACAGTCGACTAATGAAAAACTGTTTTTT.